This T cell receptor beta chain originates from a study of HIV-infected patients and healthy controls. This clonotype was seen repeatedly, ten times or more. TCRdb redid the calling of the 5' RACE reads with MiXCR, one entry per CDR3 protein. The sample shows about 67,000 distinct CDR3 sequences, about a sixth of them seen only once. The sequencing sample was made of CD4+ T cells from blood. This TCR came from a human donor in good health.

The CDR3 bases are TGTGCCAGCAGCAAAGCGATCGAACAGCCTTATAGCAATCAGCCCCAGCATTTT. It specifies CASSKAIEQPYSNQPQHF. V is TRBV21-1 and J is TRBJ1-5. TRBV21-1 represents a pseudogene. This CDR3 is 18 amino acids long.